Sequencing of this T cell receptor (beta chain) was carried out in a study of blood T cell repertoires in COVID-19. Study processing details: How many nucleated cells were present was estimated from reference gene primer amplification. This table comes from immunoSEQ multiplex PCR, and its TCRdb copy is limited to in-frame clones, with some not included. V and J calls plus clone size are reproduced from that table; the DNA served to infer D and trimming. Altogether around 390,000 clones are present, roughly 89% being singletons, with the ten largest covering 10%. The length of the CDR3 is 14 residues. V was shortened by 4 bases and J by 0 bases, with 7 bases between the two germline ends. Allocation to cohorts depended on clinical history reported by the participants.

Sequenced material: PBMCs or T cells enriched from blood (not recorded which). The rearrangement links TRBV5-3 to TRBJ1-4; D is unresolved. TRBV5-3 is treated as an ORF (open reading frame) with a function not yet certain. This receptor was obtained from a woman aged 50 to 60 who had recovered from COVID-19. For the CDR3, the DNA is TGTGCCAGAAGCCGAGATTCAACTAATGAAAAACTGTTTTTT. Translating gives CARSRDSTNEKLFF.